This TCR beta chain was profiled in a study of T cell changes during pregnancy in multiple sclerosis. Profiling relied on immunoSEQ multiplex PCR, and the TCRdb table lists in-frame clones only, not all of them. The sample has some 40,000 clones, about 89% seen once; the top ten hold 0.55% to 0.6%. The CDR3 length is 15 residues. Germline V gene lookup returns CDR1 MGHDK and CDR2 SYGVNS. V lost 8 bases and J lost 1; bases outside the gene matches: 1. This clonotype was sampled from a female donor with multiple sclerosis, enrolled in a pregnancy study. Source: CD4+ T cells from peripheral blood mononuclear cells, taken in the first trimester of pregnancy. The rearrangement joins TRBV25-1 to TRBJ2-2; 13 nucleotides match TRBD2. The CDR3 bases are TGTGCCAGCGGACTAGCGGGGGTGAACACCGGGGAGCTGTTTTTT. Translating gives CASGLAGVNTGELFF.